One and the same sample provided the 21 T cell receptor beta chains below, sequenced in a study of T-cell reconstitution after alpha-beta-depleted transplantation in children. Preparing the TCRbeta library involved the use of unique molecular identifiers. TCRdb processed the PCR reads anew with MiXCR; each CDR3 protein has one entry. The data show 95,000 to 150,000 distinct CDR3 sequences, 20% to 25% seen once. The sequencing used PBMCs, mostly from graft donor cells, collected 180 days after TCRalphabeta/CD19-depleted stem cell transplant. Source of these receptors: a male patient between 2 and 10 years old who had a stem cell transplant for chronic granulomatous disease, so the T cells may come from the graft donor.

Ten or more counts support this clonotype. The chain links TRBV20-1 to TRBJ2-1; the match to TRBD2 covers 10 bases. Germline V gives CDR1 DFQATT, CDR2 SNEGSKA (reference sequence). V lost 0 bases, J lost 6 bases, and 11 bases stayed unmatched. The CDR3 is 17 amino acids. The CDR3 DNA follows: TGCAGTGCTAGAGATCCCCTATTAGCGGGAGGTGGCAATGAGCAGTTCTTC. It codes for CSARDPLLAGGGNEQFF.

There are a few counts of this clonotype. V gene TRBV20-1 combines with J gene TRBJ2-5; TRBD2 matches at 7 bases. The germline CDR1 and CDR2 sequences are DFQATT and SNEGSKA (reference sequence). The CDR3 totals 13 residues. V was pared by 1 base and J by 7 bases, with 6 bases of the junction left unmatched. CDR3: CSARGGLELTQYF. CDR3 nucleotides: TGCAGTGCTAGAGGTGGACTAGAACTGACCCAGTACTTC.

This clonotype occurred a few times. The J gene is TRBJ2-7, the V gene TRBV29-1, with D perhaps matching TRBD2 (5 bases). This CDR3 spans 12 amino acids. V lost 4 bases and J 3 bases, leaving 10 bases between the germline ends. Germline CDR1 and CDR2: SQVTM and ANQGSEA. The chain's CDR3 is CSVVSRDYEQYF. CDR3 in DNA: TGCAGCGTTGTCAGCCGGGACTACGAGCAGTACTTC.

This clonotype showed up many times. The chain carries TRBV27 and TRBJ1-1; D is unresolved. Trimming took off 3 bases at V and 0 bases at J, with 5 bases between the two ends. CDR1 is MNHEY, CDR2 SMNVEV, per germline (reference sequence). The CDR3 extends over 13 amino acids. CDR3 sequence: CASSFGLNTEAFF. Written as DNA, the CDR3 is TGTGCCAGCAGTTTTGGGCTGAACACTGAAGCTTTCTTT.

This clonotype was found many times. The V call is TRBV20-1, the J call TRBJ1-6; no reliable D call. V was cut by 0 bases and J by 9 bases, with 12 bases left in between. The CDR3 has 14 residues. The germline gives CDR1 DFQATT, CDR2 SNEGSKA (reference sequence). The CDR3 nucleotides read TGCAGTGCTAGAGACACCGGACTGGGTTCACCCCTCCACTTT. Its translation is CSARDTGLGSPLHF.

This clonotype was counted at least ten times. The rearrangement uses TRBV6-5 and TRBJ2-2, with D possibly TRBD1 on 6 matching bases. V lost 6 bases and J lost 1, with 9 bases in between. In germline, CDR1 is MNHEY, CDR2 SVGAGI. CDR3 length: 14 residues. The DNA of the CDR3 is TGTGCCAGCAGACAGACAGGGAACACCGGGGAGCTGTTTTTT. Translation: CASRQTGNTGELFF.

J is TRBJ2-5 and V is TRBV4-2; D unclear. The CDR3 sequence is 14 residues long. Trimming cost V 4 bases and J 4 bases, with 13 bases left between them. Germline lookup yields CDR1 LGHNA and CDR2 YNFKEQ. The CDR3 coding sequence is TGTGCCAGCAGCCCGCCAGTAGTAGGAGAGACCCAGTACTTC. As protein: CASSPPVVGETQYF.

This clonotype has more than one count but fewer than ten. The rearrangement links TRBV6-5 to TRBJ2-3, with a possible D match to TRBD2 (7 bases). The CDR3 is 14 residues long. The V gene lost 5 bases and the J gene lost 4 bases, with 13 bases spanning the gap. Germline V CDR1 and CDR2: MNHEY, SVGAGI. The CDR3 region is CASSHREGADTQYF. As DNA, the CDR3 is TGTGCCAGCAGTCACAGGGAGGGTGCAGATACGCAGTATTTT.

This clonotype appeared many times. The CDR3 sequence: CSARDAGRATYEQYF. In DNA form, the CDR3 reads TGCAGTGCTAGAGATGCGGGCAGGGCTACCTACGAGCAGTACTTC. The V gene is TRBV20-1, the J gene TRBJ2-7; TRBD1 or TRBD2 may be the D gene (5 bases each). V was cut by 0 bases and J by 2 bases, with 14 bases left in between. The CDR3 extends over 15 amino acids. Germline assignment: CDR1 DFQATT and CDR2 SNEGSKA (reference sequence).

This clonotype showed up many times. The chain couples TRBV11-2 to TRBJ2-5; no definite D call. Per the germline V gene, CDR1 is SGHAT and CDR2 is FQNNGV. With 3 bases removed from V and 3 bases from J, the gap between germline ends came to 14 bases. This CDR3 comprises 15 residues. As DNA, the CDR3 is TGTGCCAGCAGCTTCGTAGCCGGGTTCGAAGAGACCCAGTACTTC. It yields the protein CASSFVAGFEETQYF. The whole variable domain, filled in from reference TRBV11-2 and TRBJ2-5, reads EAGVAQSPRYKIIEKRQSVAFWCNPISGHATLYWYQQILGQGPKLLIQFQNNGVVDDSQLPKDRFSAERLKGVDSTLKIQPAKLEDSAVYLCASSFVAGFEETQYFGPGTRLLVL.

This clonotype was seen a handful of times. V gene TRBV5-1 combines with J gene TRBJ2-2; D not resolved. Per germline, CDR1 SGHRS and CDR2 YFSETQ. CDR3 length: 12 amino acids. The V end was cut by 3 bases, the J end by 6 bases, with 6 bases between. Here the CDR3 DNA reads TGCGCCAGCAGCTCGTATGCCGGGGAGCTGTTTTTT. Amino acid sequence: CASSSYAGELFF.

This clonotype was seen at least ten times. The rearrangement joins TRBV20-1 to TRBJ2-2; no firm D call. The length of the CDR3 is 13 residues. Trimming removed 3 bases from V and 4 bases from J, with 9 bases in between. CDR1 and CDR2 from the germline V gene are DFQATT and SNEGSKA (reference sequence). The CDR3: CSASRGGTGELFF. The CDR3 DNA follows: TGCAGTGCTAGCCGCGGTGGCACCGGGGAGCTGTTTTTT.

This clonotype was recorded at least ten times. CDR3 residues: CTQAVFMNTGELFF. For the CDR3, the DNA is TGCACGCAAGCGGTTTTCATGAACACCGGGGAGCTGTTTTTT. This rearrangement joins TRBV29-1 to TRBJ2-2, with TRBD2 as a possible D gene (5 bases). Germline V lookup: CDR1 SQVTM, CDR2 ANQGSEA. CDR3 length: 14 residues.

The chain carries TRBV12-3 or TRBV12-4 and TRBJ2-3; weak D call: TRBD1 (6 bases). The CDR3 spans 14 residues. V was cut by 6 bases and J by 5 bases, with 15 bases left in between. CDR3 sequence (DNA): TGTGCCAGCAGAACCGGGACACATAGAGATACGCAGTATTTT. Its protein product is CASRTGTHRDTQYF.

With regard to this clonotype: At one of its ends the junction is not consistent with the germline gene, which may arise from a read error. V is TRBV5-6 and J is TRBJ2-1; 7 bases line up with TRBD1. Germline assignment: CDR1 SGHDT and CDR2 YYEEEE. CDR3 length equals 11 residues. CDR3 nucleotide sequence: TGTGCCAGCAGCTCCGGGACAGAGCTGTTCTTC. This codes for CASSSGTELFF.

In this sample, this clonotype turned up once. The chain joins TRBV5-1 to TRBJ2-3; 8 bases align to TRBD2. Germline lookup yields CDR1 SGHRS and CDR2 YFSETQ. J lost 2 bases, V lost 0 bases, and 5 bases had no gene match. This CDR3 is 16 amino acids long. The CDR3 sequence: CASSLEVAGYTDTQYF. The CDR3 nucleotides are TGCGCCAGCAGCTTGGAGGTAGCGGGGTACACAGATACGCAGTATTTT.

The chain combines TRBV7-7 with TRBJ2-7; D remains unclear. The germline V and J ends were trimmed by 5 bases and 6 bases, with 17 bases remaining between them. The CDR3 covers 14 residues. Germline V lookup: CDR1 SSHAT, CDR2 FNYEAQ (reference sequence). As DNA, the CDR3 is TGTGCCAGCAGCCCCGGTGTTACGGCCTTCGAGCAGTACTTC. It yields the protein CASSPGVTAFEQYF.

CDR3 amino acids: CASSPTRFQETQYF. In DNA, the CDR3 is TGTGCCAGCAGCCCCACACGGTTCCAAGAGACCCAGTACTTC. This chain connects TRBV5-6 to TRBJ2-5; D is uncertain. CDR3 length: 14 amino acids. Germline V gene data show CDR1 as SGHDT and CDR2 as YYEEEE. With 4 bases removed from V and 1 base from J, the gap between germline ends came to 11 bases.

This clonotype was detected a few times. This chain connects TRBV20-1 to TRBJ2-1; 9 bases are shared with TRBD2. The germline V gene encodes CDR1 DFQATT and CDR2 SNEGSKA (reference sequence). CDR3 length: 16 amino acids. The J segment lost 9 bases and the V segment lost 7 bases, leaving 19 bases of the junction unmatched. Written as DNA, the CDR3 is TGCAGTGTTCCCAAACGGGCGGGGGGGCCACTGGTTGAGCAGTTCTTC. Translated: CSVPKRAGGPLVEQFF.

This clonotype was recorded many times. The rearrangement uses TRBV7-3 and TRBJ2-1; TRBD2 aligns across 11 bases. Germline V lookup: CDR1 SGHTA, CDR2 FQGTGA. V lost 5 bases to trimming and J lost 7 bases; unmatched junction nucleotides: 10. The CDR3 is 16 amino acids. The CDR3 region is CASSGTTSGSFNEQFF. In DNA, the CDR3 is TGTGCCAGCAGCGGGACCACTAGCGGGAGCTTTAATGAGCAGTTCTTC.

This clonotype was seen ten or more times. The rearrangement joins TRBV12-3 or TRBV12-4 to TRBJ1-1, with D possibly TRBD1 on 5 matching bases. Trimming removed 3 bases at V and 7 bases at J, with 12 bases between. This CDR3 region has 13 residues. The chain's CDR3 is CASSFSMQGEAFF. CDR3 DNA: TGTGCCAGCAGTTTTAGTATGCAGGGTGAAGCTTTCTTT.